The rows below give T cell receptor beta chains drawn from one sample of a study of blood T cell repertoires in COVID-19. Using immunoSEQ multiplex PCR, the repertoire was profiled, and TCRdb retains in-frame clones only, with some absent. The sample consists of around 220,000 clones, around 90% of them appearing once. Sequencing was carried out using PBMCs or T cells enriched from blood (not recorded which). These receptors were taken from a woman younger than 35 who had recovered from COVID-19. Both conserved end residues are part of each CDR3. The D gene is left open where the match is weak. Rows may omit the clone size; those that give it use once, few, many or a size class.

v_call,j_call,clone_size,d_call,cdr3_length,cdr3_aa,cdr3_nt
TRBV6-5,TRBJ2-1,-,-,14,CASRSFGSNNEQFF,TGTGCCAGCAGATCCTTTGGCAGTAACAATGAGCAGTTCTTC
TRBV7-9,TRBJ1-1,-,TRBD1,15,CASRSGQGGNTEAFF,TGTGCCAGCAGGTCCGGGCAGGGGGGAAACACTGAAGCTTTCTTT
TRBV5-5,TRBJ2-1,-,TRBD1,14,CASSLDRGRDEQFF,TGTGCCAGCAGCCTGGACAGGGGGAGGGATGAGCAGTTCTTC
TRBV19,TRBJ2-1,-,-,14,CASRRDRQNNEQFF,TGTGCCAGTAGACGAGACAGACAGAACAATGAGCAGTTCTTC
TRBV5-6,TRBJ1-2,once,TRBD1,14,CASSLGTGSYGYTF,TGTGCCAGCAGCTTGGGGACAGGGAGCTATGGCTACACCTTC
TRBV29-1,TRBJ1-2,-,-,14,CSASLFGLEGGYTF,TGCAGCGCCTCACTTTTCGGGCTCGAGGGTGGCTACACCTTC
TRBV5-1,TRBJ1-2,few,-,13,CASREEQSYGYTF,TGCGCCAGCAGGGAGGAACAGAGCTATGGCTACACCTTC
TRBV27,TRBJ2-7,-,TRBD2,14,CASSHGRELIEQYF,TGTGCCAGCAGTCATGGGCGGGAGCTGATCGAGCAGTACTTC
TRBV19,TRBJ1-5,-,-,14,CASSSGHPNQPQHF,TGTGCCAGTAGTTCAGGACACCCTAATCAGCCCCAGCATTTT
TRBV12-2,TRBJ2-1,-,-,15,CASRPRARDIDEQFF,TGTGCAAGTCGCCCCCGCGCCCGGGACATCGATGAGCAGTTCTTC
TRBV9,TRBJ2-7,-,TRBD2,17,CASSVGASAGAPYEQYF,TGTGCCAGCAGCGTAGGTGCCTCAGCGGGAGCCCCCTACGAGCAGTACTTC
TRBV10-3,TRBJ2-5,-,-,14,CAIGLGGPRETQYF,TGTGCCATCGGCCTGGGGGGGCCGAGGGAGACCCAGTACTTC
TRBV18,TRBJ1-4,-,-,15,CASSLYISTNEKLFF,TGTGCCAGCTCATTGTACATCTCAACTAATGAAAAACTGTTTTTT
TRBV5-6,TRBJ2-3,-,TRBD2,16,CASSPGTSGSSDTQYF,TGTGCCAGCAGCCCGGGGACTAGCGGGAGCTCAGATACGCAGTATTTT
TRBV19,TRBJ1-2,medium-sized,TRBD1,17,CASSTPGQGLTNYGYTF,TGTGCCAGTAGTACCCCGGGACAGGGGCTAACTAACTATGGCTACACCTTC
TRBV6-5,TRBJ1-2,-,TRBD1,14,CASSRYGDRDGYTF,TGTGCCAGCAGCCGGTATGGGGACAGGGATGGCTACACCTTC
TRBV2,TRBJ1-6,-,-,14,CASSEAGYLGPLHF,TGTGCCAGCAGTGAAGCCGGGTACCTCGGGCCCCTCCACTTT
TRBV27,TRBJ1-6,-,TRBD1,15,CASSFSDRVGSPLHF,TGTGCCAGCAGTTTTAGCGACAGGGTAGGATCACCCCTCCACTTT
TRBV4-2,TRBJ1-1,-,TRBD1,13,CASTPGQATEAFF,TGTGCCAGCACCCCAGGACAGGCCACTGAAGCTTTCTTT
TRBV4-3,TRBJ2-1,-,TRBD1,17,CASSQDSVWTGHNEQFF,TGCGCCAGCAGCCAAGATAGCGTGTGGACAGGGCACAATGAGCAGTTCTTC
TRBV7-9,TRBJ1-1,-,TRBD1,14,CASSFPGQHTEAFF,TGTGCCAGCAGCTTCCCGGGACAGCACACTGAAGCTTTCTTT
TRBV14,TRBJ2-1,-,-,12,CASSQERGIRFF,TGTGCCAGCAGTCAAGAAAGGGGAATCCGGTTCTTC
TRBV6-5,TRBJ1-1,few,-,14,CASSYRLDSTEAFF,TGTGCCAGCAGTTACCGACTGGACAGTACTGAAGCTTTCTTT
TRBV2,TRBJ2-2,-,-,14,CASSVVRNTGELFF,TGTGCCAGCAGTGTGGTCAGAAACACCGGGGAGCTGTTTTTT
TRBV3-1/TRBV3-2,TRBJ2-7,-,-,16,CASSQDVESGRYEQYF,TGTGCCAGCAGCCAAGATGTTGAGTCCGGGAGATACGAGCAGTACTTC
TRBV27,TRBJ2-7,-,TRBD1,16,CASRLRPGQRGNEQYF,TGTGCCAGCAGGCTAAGGCCGGGACAGAGAGGCAACGAGCAGTACTTC
TRBV13,TRBJ1-2,-,TRBD1,15,CASSSTGQENYGYTF,TGTGCCAGCAGCTCTACTGGACAGGAGAACTATGGCTACACCTTC
TRBV24-1,TRBJ2-3,-,TRBD1,16,CATSGREDRPPDTQYF,TGTGCCACCAGTGGCCGTGAGGACAGGCCTCCAGATACGCAGTATTTT
TRBV14,TRBJ2-3,-,-,15,CASSPSGASTDTQYF,TGTGCCAGCAGCCCAAGTGGGGCTAGCACAGATACGCAGTATTTT
TRBV5-1,TRBJ2-7,-,TRBD2,15,CASSWGGDLVHEQYF,TGCGCCAGCAGCTGGGGGGGTGATCTAGTACACGAGCAGTACTTC
TRBV29-1,TRBJ2-7,-,TRBD1,14,CSVEGQGTRYEQYF,TGCAGCGTTGAAGGACAGGGGACCCGCTACGAGCAGTACTTC
TRBV28,TRBJ1-5,-,-,11,CASSINQPQHF,TGTGCCAGCAGTATAAATCAGCCCCAGCATTTT
TRBV7-6,TRBJ2-1,-,-,15,CASSLEADSYNEQFF,TGTGCCAGCAGCTTAGAAGCGGACTCCTACAATGAGCAGTTCTTC
TRBV4-3,TRBJ1-4,-,-,14,CASSSQGFNEKLFF,TGCGCCAGCAGCTCACAGGGATTTAATGAAAAACTGTTTTTT
TRBV7-2,TRBJ1-1,-,-,15,CASSLAPTGNTEAFF,TGTGCCAGCAGCTTAGCCCCAACCGGGAACACTGAAGCTTTCTTT
TRBV7-3,TRBJ1-2,-,-,14,CASSATTGGSGYTF,TGTGCCAGCAGCGCTACGACCGGGGGGTCTGGCTACACCTTC
TRBV2,TRBJ2-7,-,TRBD1,14,CASSETWTGNEQYF,TGTGCCAGCAGTGAAACCTGGACAGGGAACGAGCAGTACTTC
TRBV6-5,TRBJ2-2,-,-,14,CASRRPPSGGELFF,TGTGCCAGCAGAAGACCACCCAGCGGCGGGGAGCTGTTTTTT
TRBV18,TRBJ1-5,-,-,14,CASSPRDKNQPQHF,TGTGCCAGCTCACCACGGGACAAAAATCAGCCCCAGCATTTT
TRBV4-1,TRBJ1-4,-,-,15,CASSQVGATNEKLFF,TGCGCCAGCAGCCAAGTGGGCGCAACTAATGAAAAACTGTTTTTT
TRBV6-5,TRBJ2-3,-,-,12,CASSRRSDTQYF,TGTGCCAGCAGCCGGAGATCGGATACGCAGTATTTT
TRBV7-9,TRBJ2-7,-,-,15,CASRPGPDSVYEQYF,TGTGCCAGCAGGCCCGGCCCCGACAGCGTCTACGAGCAGTACTTC
TRBV9,TRBJ1-3,few,-,15,CASSADSTNGNTIYF,TGTGCCAGCAGCGCCGACAGCACAAATGGAAACACCATATATTTT
TRBV27,TRBJ2-2,-,-,12,CASSFVSGELFF,TGTGCCAGCAGTTTTGTCTCCGGGGAGCTGTTTTTT
TRBV5-4,TRBJ2-1,-,TRBD2,19,CASSSRDWAGGFTYNEQFF,TGTGCCAGCAGCTCCCGGGATTGGGCGGGGGGGTTTACCTACAATGAGCAGTTCTTC
TRBV7-9,TRBJ2-3,-,TRBD1,15,CASSKQGARTDTQYF,TGTGCCAGCAGTAAACAGGGGGCGCGGACAGATACGCAGTATTTT
TRBV10-3,TRBJ1-2,-,-,13,CAISESEGDGYTF,TGTGCCATCAGTGAGTCCGAAGGGGATGGCTACACCTTC
TRBV20-1,TRBJ2-7,-,-,16,CSASSKRQGLAYEQYF,TGCAGTGCTAGTTCCAAGCGACAGGGACTCGCCTACGAGCAGTACTTC
TRBV7-2,TRBJ1-2,-,-,15,CASSLDRLGAPGYTF,TGTGCCAGCAGCTTAGATCGTTTGGGGGCCCCTGGCTACACCTTC
TRBV5-4,TRBJ2-7,-,TRBD2,13,CASSSGTSDEQYF,TGTGCCAGCAGCTCCGGGACTAGCGACGAGCAGTACTTC
TRBV4-2,TRBJ1-2,-,TRBD1,17,CASSQDQSQGANYGYTF,TGTGCCAGCAGCCAAGATCAGAGCCAGGGGGCGAACTATGGCTACACCTTC
TRBV4-1,TRBJ1-4,-,-,12,CASLRRNEKLFF,TGCGCCAGCCTACGGAGAAATGAAAAACTGTTTTTT